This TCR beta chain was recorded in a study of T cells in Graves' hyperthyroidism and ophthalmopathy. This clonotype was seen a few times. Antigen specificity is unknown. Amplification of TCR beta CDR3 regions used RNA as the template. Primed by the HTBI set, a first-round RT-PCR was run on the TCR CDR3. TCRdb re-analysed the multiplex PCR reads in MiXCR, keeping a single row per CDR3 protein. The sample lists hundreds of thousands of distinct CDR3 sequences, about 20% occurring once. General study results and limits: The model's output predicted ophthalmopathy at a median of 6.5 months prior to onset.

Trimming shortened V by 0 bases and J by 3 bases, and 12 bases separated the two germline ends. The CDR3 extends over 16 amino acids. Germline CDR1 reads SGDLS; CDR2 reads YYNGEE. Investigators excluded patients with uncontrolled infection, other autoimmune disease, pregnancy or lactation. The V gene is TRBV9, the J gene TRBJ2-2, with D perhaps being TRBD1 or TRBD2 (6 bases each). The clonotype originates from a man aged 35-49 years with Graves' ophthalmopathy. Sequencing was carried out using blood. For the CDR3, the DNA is TGTGCCAGCAGCGTAGGAAGTAGGGGGGACACCGGGGAGCTGTTTTTT. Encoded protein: CASSVGSRGDTGELFF.